The 22 T cell receptor beta chains presented below share a single source sample, sequenced in a study of blood T cell repertoires in COVID-19. This table comes from immunoSEQ multiplex PCR, and its TCRdb copy is limited to in-frame clones, with some not included. Here the sample spans some 290,000 clones, around 90% being singletons. The source material was peripheral blood. Source of these receptors: a woman between 40 and 50 years old with COVID-19, enrolled during active disease.

The V and J genes are TRBV21-1 and TRBJ1-6; the table's D call TRBD1 went unverified against the DNA. TRBV21-1 is termed a pseudogene. There are 20 residues in the CDR3. The CDR3 reads CASSKAGQGKGVSYNSPLHF. In DNA form, the CDR3 reads TGTGCCAGCAGCAAAGCGGGACAGGGAAAGGGGGTCTCCTATAATTCACCCCTCCACTTT.

The chain combines TRBV5-6 with TRBJ1-4; D gene uncertain. V was pared by 2 bases and J by 6 bases, with 8 bases between. The CDR3 has 13 residues. The germline gives CDR1 SGHDT, CDR2 YYEEEE. In DNA form, the CDR3 reads TGTGCCAGCAGCTTTGAGGCCGATGAAAAACTGTTTTTT. This codes for CASSFEADEKLFF.

CDR3 nucleotide sequence: TGTGCCACCCGGGGGAGTAGCCGGGGGGTACAAGAGACCCAGTACTTC. Encoded protein: CATRGSSRGVQETQYF. The rearrangement uses TRBV24-1 and TRBJ2-5, with 7 bases fitting TRBD2. The CDR3 sequence is 16 residues long. Germline values: CDR1 KGHDR, CDR2 SFDVKD. V was clipped by 9 bases and J by 2 bases; unmatched bases: 14.

The chain is built from TRBV4-3 and TRBJ1-2; D call uncertain. CDR1 is LGHNA and CDR2 is YSLEER in the germline V gene. This CDR3 is 13 amino acids long. V was shortened by 0 bases and J by 7 bases, with 9 bases between the two germline ends. The chain's CDR3 is CASSQEWSAGYTF. Written as DNA, the CDR3 is TGCGCCAGCAGCCAAGAGTGGAGTGCTGGCTACACCTTC.

This clone occurred once. The chain couples TRBV7-2 to TRBJ1-4; D might be TRBD1 (5 bases). Trimming cost V 4 bases and J 8 bases, with 14 bases left between them. CDR1 SGHTA and CDR2 FQGNSA come from the germline V gene. There are 14 residues in the CDR3. CDR3 sequence: CASSSDTEREKLFF. The CDR3 nucleotides read TGTGCCAGCAGCTCGGACACGGAGAGGGAAAAACTGTTTTTT.

Here the CDR3 reads CASSPITGVRNQPQHF. The CDR3 DNA follows: TGTGCCAGCAGTCCCATCACAGGGGTTCGCAATCAGCCCCAGCATTTT. The chain joins TRBV27 to TRBJ1-5, with 7 bases fitting TRBD1. Germline V gene sequence: CDR1 MNHEY, CDR2 SMNVEV (reference sequence). J was trimmed by 2 bases and V by 5 bases; bases with no gene match: 9. The CDR3 runs 16 residues.

V is TRBV5-1 and J is TRBJ1-1; perhaps TRBD1 as D (6 bases). V lost 2 bases and J 1 base, leaving 18 bases between the germline ends. The CDR3 sequence is 17 residues long. The V gene's germline CDR1 is SGHRS and CDR2 YFSETQ. For the CDR3, the DNA is TGCGCCAGCAGCTTAAACCGGGACATCCTTACGAACACTGAAGCTTTCTTT. Its translation: CASSLNRDILTNTEAFF. Together with reference TRBV5-1 and TRBJ1-1, the CDR3 gives the full variable domain: KAGVTQTPRYLIKTRGQQVTLSCSPISGHRSVSWYQQTPGQGLQFLFEYFSETQRNKGNFPGRFSGRQFSNSRSEMNVSTLELGDSALYLCASSLNRDILTNTEAFFGQGTRLTVV.

The V call is TRBV28, the J call TRBJ2-7; 11 positions match TRBD1. Looked up from germline, CDR1 is MDHEN and CDR2 is SYDVKM. This CDR3 comprises 16 residues. After removal of 0 bases from V and 7 bases from J, the junction contained 8 bases not matched to a gene. In DNA form, the CDR3 reads TGTGCCAGCAGTTTATGGGGGGGACAGGGGGTTCTGGAGCAGTACTTC. Translation gives CASSLWGGQGVLEQYF.

There are a few counts of this clone. The chain joins TRBV18 to TRBJ1-2; D remains unclear. V gave up 4 bases and J gave up 8 bases, with 14 bases separating them. The CDR3 covers 13 residues. From germline, CDR1 is KGHSH and CDR2 LQKENI. DNA for the CDR3: TGTGCCAGCTCACACTACAATTCGGGGGGCTACACCTTC. Translation: CASSHYNSGGYTF.

The J gene is TRBJ1-2, the V gene TRBV6-6; 7 nucleotides agree with TRBD1. CDR3 length: 14 amino acids. Germline loops: CDR1 MNHNY, CDR2 SVGAGI (reference sequence). Unmatched junction bases numbered 5, after V lost 5 bases and J lost 2 bases. The CDR3 protein is CASSLRDRNYGYTF. The CDR3 DNA is TGTGCCAGCAGTCTCCGGGACAGAAACTATGGCTACACCTTC.

The chain carries TRBV7-6 and TRBJ1-1; D not certain. Germline V gene data show CDR1 as SGHVS and CDR2 as FNYEAQ. This CDR3 spans 14 amino acids. V was clipped by 4 bases and J by 2 bases, with 11 bases between them. CDR3 DNA: TGTGCCAGCAGCTCCCCCGAGAGCAACACTGAAGCTTTCTTT. This gives the protein CASSSPESNTEAFF.

The chain combines TRBV9 with TRBJ1-1, with D hard to call. The germline gives CDR1 SGDLS, CDR2 YYNGEE. This CDR3 spans 14 amino acids. Trimming removed 3 bases at V and 5 bases at J, with 14 bases between. The CDR3 DNA sequence: TGTGCCAGCAGCGCCCTGGGCCCTGGGACTGAAGCTTTCTTT. This gives the protein CASSALGPGTEAFF.

The genes are TRBV19 and TRBJ2-1, with TRBD2 matching over 9 bases. Germline trimming cut 7 bases from V and 6 bases from J; bases unmatched to any gene: 10. The CDR3 spans 15 residues. Germline V gene data show CDR1 as LNHDA and CDR2 as SQIVND (reference sequence). The CDR3 DNA reads as TGTGCCAGTAAATCTATTAGCGGGGGAGGCAATGAGCAGTTCTTC. Residues: CASKSISGGGNEQFF.

The CDR3: CASSPPDRGTNEKLFF. The CDR3 DNA follows: TGTGCCAGCTCACCTCCGGACAGGGGAACTAATGAAAAACTGTTTTTT. The chain joins TRBV18 to TRBJ1-4, with 9 bases that match TRBD1. V lost 3 bases, J lost 1 base, and 3 bases stayed unmatched. The CDR3 is made up of 16 amino acids. CDR1 and CDR2 from the germline V gene are KGHSH and LQKENI.

The CDR3 nucleotides are TGTGCCATCAGTGAGTCCGGGGAGGGGCTGAACTATGGCTACACCTTC. Its translation: CAISESGEGLNYGYTF. V usage is TRBV10-3 and J usage is TRBJ1-2, with D possibly matching TRBD1 (5 bases). The CDR3 runs 16 residues. The germline CDR1 and CDR2 sequences are ENHRY and SYGVKD. V was cut by 0 bases and J by 2 bases, with 13 bases left in between.

This clone is a singleton in its sample. The gene calls are TRBV10-3 and TRBJ2-4; 7 bases align to TRBD1. Trimming took 4 bases from V and 0 from J; bases not matched to a gene: 6. CDR3 length equals 16 residues. Germline-derived CDR1 and CDR2 are ENHRY and SYGVKD. CDR3 in amino acids: CAISVGTVQAKNIQYF. In DNA form, the CDR3 reads TGTGCCATCAGTGTCGGGACAGTCCAAGCCAAAAACATTCAGTACTTC.

The genes are TRBV10-3 and TRBJ1-1; TRBD1 matches 7 bases. Germline V gene sequence: CDR1 ENHRY, CDR2 SYGVKD. With V trimmed by 4 bases and J by 1 base, 3 bases remained unmatched. The CDR3 is 14 amino acids. CDR3 in amino acids: CAISADRTNTEAFF. The CDR3, as DNA: TGTGCCATCAGTGCGGACAGGACGAACACTGAAGCTTTCTTT.

This chain links TRBV3-1 (or the pseudogene TRBV3-2) with TRBJ2-3, with 7 bases aligning to TRBD2. J gave up 3 bases and V 1 base, and 10 bases lay outside the gene matches. The CDR3 runs 17 residues. The germline CDR1 and CDR2 sequences are LGHDT and YNNKEL (reference sequence). The CDR3 DNA reads TGTGCCAGCAGCCAAGTTTGGGGCGGGAGTTCAACAGATACGCAGTATTTT. Protein product: CASSQVWGGSSTDTQYF.

The chain links TRBV5-1 to TRBJ2-5; a possible D gene is TRBD2 (6 bases). Per the germline V gene, CDR1 is SGHRS and CDR2 is YFSETQ. V was shortened by 2 bases and J by 5 bases, with 13 bases between the two germline ends. The CDR3 runs to 14 residues. In nucleotides, the CDR3 is TGCGCCAGCAGCTTTTCGGGGGTAGACGAGACCCAGTACTTC. Its protein is CASSFSGVDETQYF. The full variable domain, completed using reference TRBV5-1 and TRBJ2-5, is KAGVTQTPRYLIKTRGQQVTLSCSPISGHRSVSWYQQTPGQGLQFLFEYFSETQRNKGNFPGRFSGRQFSNSRSEMNVSTLELGDSALYLCASSFSGVDETQYFGPGTRLLVL.

The chain combines TRBV28 with TRBJ1-2; a possible D gene is TRBD1 (6 bases). Trimming removed 5 bases at V and 6 bases at J, with 19 bases between. The CDR3 contains 15 residues. Germline assignment: CDR1 MDHEN and CDR2 SYDVKM. Written as DNA, the CDR3 is TGTGCCAGCAGTGTACCGACGAGGGGGAGGGATGGCTACACCTTC. Translation: CASSVPTRGRDGYTF.

This clone was counted between two and nine times. This CDR3 is also generated by other DNA sequences in the sample. The J gene is TRBJ1-1, the V gene TRBV6-5; D remains ambiguous. Trimming took 2 bases from V and 1 from J, leaving 5 bases between them. In germline, CDR1 is MNHEY, CDR2 SVGAGI. The length of the CDR3 is 13 residues. The CDR3 spells CASSYGGNTEAFF. CDR3 DNA sequence: TGTGCCAGCAGTTACGGAGGGAACACTGAAGCTTTCTTT.

This clone has a single count. This chain links TRBV7-8 with TRBJ2-4; 11 bases match TRBD1. With V trimmed by 3 bases and J by 2 bases, 12 bases remained unmatched. The CDR3 extends over 19 amino acids. CDR1 is SGHVS, CDR2 FQNEAQ, per germline. The CDR3, as DNA: TGTGCCAGCAGCTTCAGGACAGGGGGCGCAGAATTTACCAAAAACATTCAGTACTTC. Translated, it gives CASSFRTGGAEFTKNIQYF. The full variable domain, rest sourced from reference TRBV7-8 and TRBJ2-4, is GAGVSQSPRYKVAKRGQDVALRCDPISGHVSLFWYQQALGQGPEFLTYFQNEAQLDKSGLPSDRFFAERPEGSVSTLKIQRTQQEDSAVYLCASSFRTGGAEFTKNIQYFGAGTRLSVL.